This entry lists 16 T cell receptor beta chains sequenced from one sample in a study of memory B cells and T cells in multiple sclerosis. Using immunoSEQ multiplex PCR, the repertoire was profiled, and TCRdb retains in-frame clones only, with some absent. This table has fewer than 40,000 clones, around 86% appearing once. CFSE-dim autoproliferating and CFSE-high non-proliferating T cells from unstimulated culture were sequenced separately. Replicate wells were pooled after approximately seven days of stimulus-free culture of roughly 5x10^7 CFSE-labeled PBMCs. What these receptors recognize is not known. Sequenced material: PBMCs from blood kept in culture. All receptors derive from a human donor with multiple sclerosis.

CDR3 bases: TGTGCCAGCAGTGGACAGTATAGTGGCTACACCTTC. Translation gives CASSGQYSGYTF. The chain is built from TRBV6-5 and TRBJ1-2, with a possible D match to TRBD1 (6 bases). The ends were cut back, 5 bases at V and 7 bases at J, with 11 bases in the middle. The germline V gene encodes CDR1 MNHEY and CDR2 SVGAGI. The CDR3 contains 12 residues.

The chain employs TRBV7-3 and TRBJ2-2; 8 positions match TRBD2. This CDR3 region has 14 residues. The germline V gene encodes CDR1 SGHTA and CDR2 FQGTGA. Trimming at V came to 8 bases and at J to 1 base, leaving 3 bases not matched to a gene. The CDR3 DNA sequence: TGTGCCAGCGGGGCGGGAGGGAACACCGGGGAGCTGTTTTTT. This translates into CASGAGGNTGELFF.

The gene calls are TRBV29-1 and TRBJ1-3; D is ambiguous. The CDR3 runs to 12 residues. The germline CDR1 and CDR2 sequences are SQVTM and ANQGSEA. Trimming took off 0 bases at V and 4 bases at J, with 4 bases between the two ends. CDR3 in amino acids: CSVEEPGNTIYF. CDR3 bases: TGCAGCGTTGAAGAACCCGGAAACACCATATATTTT.

V gene TRBV29-1 combines with J gene TRBJ2-7; 7 bases map to TRBD2. The CDR3 has 13 amino acids. J was trimmed by 4 bases and V by 3 bases; bases with no gene match: 6. Per the germline V gene, CDR1 is SQVTM and CDR2 is ANQGSEA. CDR3 protein: CSVDRGREYEQYF. CDR3 DNA: TGCAGCGTTGACCGTGGGAGGGAGTACGAGCAGTACTTC.

The chain is built from TRBV6-1 and TRBJ1-6; TRBD1 matches 10 bases. CDR1 is MNHNS, CDR2 SASEGT, per germline. Germline trimming cut 6 bases from V and 7 bases from J; bases unmatched to any gene: 3. This CDR3 is 14 amino acids long. The CDR3 nucleotides read TGTGCCAGCAGCGGACAGGGGGGGAATTCACCCCTCCACTTT. This codes for CASSGQGGNSPLHF.

This clone was observed once. The V and J genes are TRBV7-6 and TRBJ2-1; D is possibly TRBD2 (6 bases). Germline CDR1 reads SGHVS; CDR2 reads FNYEAQ. Trimming stripped 1 base from V and 8 bases from J, with 15 bases between. The CDR3 consists of 15 residues. The CDR3 DNA sequence: TGTGCCAGCAGCTTAGGAGGCGGGATAGTGGATGAGCAGTTCTTC. Encoded protein: CASSLGGGIVDEQFF.

The rearrangement uses TRBV28 and TRBJ1-3; TRBD1 agrees at 7 bases. CDR1 and CDR2 (germline): MDHEN, SYDVKM. The V and J ends lost 4 bases and 1 base, in that order; junction bases with no gene match: 1. The CDR3 has 14 residues. CDR3: CASSWDRSGNTIYF. CDR3 nucleotides: TGTGCCAGCAGTTGGGACAGATCTGGAAACACCATATATTTT.

The chain recombines TRBV2 with TRBJ1-4, with D unclear. The length of the CDR3 is 12 residues. Trimming cost V 1 base and J 13 bases, with 10 bases left between them. Germline CDR1 and CDR2: SNHLY and FYNNEI. The CDR3 DNA sequence: TGTGCCAGCAGTGAAGGGGAGAGGGTACTGTTTTTT. Amino acid sequence: CASSEGERVLFF.

V is TRBV6-5 and J is TRBJ2-7; 11 bases map to TRBD2. The CDR3 is 16 residues long. Trimming cost V 1 base and J 6 bases; bases outside gene matches: 8. Germline values: CDR1 MNHEY, CDR2 SVGAGI. The CDR3 spells CASSYFALAGGTEQYF. In nucleotides, the CDR3 is TGTGCCAGCAGTTACTTTGCCTTAGCGGGAGGGACCGAGCAGTACTTC.

This chain joins TRBV28 and TRBJ1-1, with 8 bases lining up with TRBD1. V shed 5 bases and J 4 bases; nucleotides not matched to a gene: 9. There are 15 residues in the CDR3. Germline assignment: CDR1 MDHEN and CDR2 SYDVKM. The CDR3 region is CASSLQGARSTEAFF. The DNA for the CDR3 is TGTGCCAGCAGTCTCCAGGGGGCCAGGTCCACTGAAGCTTTCTTT. The full variable domain, rest sourced from reference TRBV28 and TRBJ1-1, is DVKVTQSSRYLVKRTGEKVFLECVQDMDHENMFWYRQDPGLGLRLIYFSYDVKMKEKGDIPEGYSVSREKKERFSLILESASTNQTSMYLCASSLQGARSTEAFFGQGTRLTVV.

J is TRBJ2-7 and V is TRBV7-3; tentatively, D is TRBD1 (6 bases). V shed 0 bases and J shed 6 bases, with 24 bases lying between them. This CDR3 has 18 amino acids. The germline V gene has CDR1 SGHTA and CDR2 FQGTGA. The CDR3 region is CASSLTSVGRGLTGEQYF. The CDR3, as DNA: TGTGCCAGCAGCTTAACAAGTGTAGGCAGGGGTTTGACGGGCGAGCAGTACTTC.

J is TRBJ2-5 and V is TRBV5-1, with TRBD1 matching 12 bases. The J call may be in error: the DNA end matches TRBJ2-7 better. The CDR3 contains 14 residues. Germline V CDR1 and CDR2: SGHRS, YFSETQ. The CDR3 region has the DNA TGCGCCAGCAGCCCCGGGACAGGGGGCCCCGAGCAGTACTTC. Amino acid sequence: CASSPGTGGPEQYF.

This clone has only one observation. The chain links TRBV5-4 to TRBJ2-3; 7 bases match TRBD1. This CDR3 is built from 17 residues. Germline assignment: CDR1 SGHNT and CDR2 YYREEE (reference sequence). V lost 0 bases and J lost 0; bases outside the gene matches: 7. CDR3: CASSLGRTGPSTDTQYF. CDR3 bases: TGTGCCAGCAGCTTGGGGAGGACAGGTCCTAGCACAGATACGCAGTATTTT.

The chain is built from TRBV5-1 and TRBJ2-3, with 12 bases that match TRBD2. V shed 4 bases, J shed 2 bases, and the junction held 8 bases outside the gene matches. The CDR3 runs to 17 residues. CDR1 is SGHRS, CDR2 YFSETQ, per germline. CDR3 DNA sequence: TGCGCCAGCAGCCCGCTAACTAGCGGGGGGTCCACAGATACGCAGTATTTT. It codes for CASSPLTSGGSTDTQYF.

This chain uses TRBV6-6 with TRBJ2-1, with D perhaps matching TRBD2 (5 bases). The CDR3 loop spans 14 amino acids. Trimming left V 2 bases short and J 7 bases short, with 12 bases between. Germline lookup yields CDR1 MNHNY and CDR2 SVGAGI (reference sequence). CDR3 region: CASSYSFEGNEQFF. In DNA, the CDR3 is TGTGCCAGCAGTTACAGTTTCGAGGGAAATGAGCAGTTCTTC.

The CDR3 spells CASSSRGTGGPSGYGYTF. The CDR3 coding sequence is TGTGCCAGTAGTTCACGAGGGACAGGGGGACCATCGGGCTATGGCTACACCTTC. This rearrangement joins TRBV19 to TRBJ1-2, with 11 bases matching TRBD1. CDR3 length equals 18 residues. J gave up 4 bases and V 5 bases, and 15 bases lay outside the gene matches. Germline CDR1 reads LNHDA; CDR2 reads SQIVND (reference sequence).